This T cell receptor (beta chain) was sequenced in a study of cytomegalovirus exposure and HLA in healthy donors. The approximately 120-subject validation cohort, separate from the approximately 660-subject first cohort, included the donors. Assay: immunoSEQ multiplex PCR; the TCRdb copy retains only in-frame clones and omits some. The sample contains hundreds of thousands of clones, 86% of which appear only once. The sequenced material came from PBMCs. This clonotype was obtained from a woman between 18 and 29 years old in good health and CMV-seronegative.

The DNA for the CDR3 is TGTGCCTGGAAGGTGGGAGCGAACACCGGGGAGCTGTTTTTT. As protein: CAWKVGANTGELFF. The chain carries TRBV30 and TRBJ2-2; maybe TRBD2 (5 bases). Germline V gene data show CDR1 as GTSNPN and CDR2 as SVGIG (reference sequence). The CDR3 totals 14 residues. Trimming pared 4 bases from V and 0 bases from J, leaving 9 bases between.